One sample yielded the 12 T cell receptor beta chains listed below, sequenced in a study of breast tumors, draining lymph nodes, adjacent tissues. MiXCR, applied by TCRdb to the multiplex PCR reads, yields one record per CDR3 protein. The sample has over 60,000 distinct CDR3 sequences, about 40% seen once. The sequencing sample was made of breast tumor tissue. These receptors all come from a female donor with breast cancer. Some clones in this sample may be carry-over from other donors' samples.

In this sample, this clonotype turned up many times. The chain joins TRBV15 to TRBJ1-4; D perhaps matches TRBD1 (5 bases). Germline V gene data show CDR1 as LNHNV and CDR2 as YYDKDF (reference sequence). This CDR3 has 17 amino acids. V was shortened by 2 bases and J by 4 bases, with 17 bases between the two germline ends. Written as DNA, the CDR3 is TGTGCCACCAGCAGAAGAAGAACCGGGACCATTAATGAAAAACTGTTTTTT. Protein: CATSRRRTGTINEKLFF.

This clonotype was seen at least ten times. The genes are TRBV20-1 and TRBJ2-7; 12 bases map to TRBD2. CDR1 is DFQATT, CDR2 SNEGSKA, per germline (reference sequence). With V trimmed by 6 bases and J by 4 bases, 10 bases remained unmatched. CDR3 length: 15 residues. The CDR3 DNA reads as TGCAGTGCCACGGCCTTGACTAGCGGGAGTTACGAGCAGTACTTC. Its protein is CSATALTSGSYEQYF.

This clonotype was detected many times. An end of the junction differs from the germline gene, which may be a read error. This rearrangement joins TRBV7-2 to TRBJ1-2, with D tentatively TRBD1 (6 bases). The length of the CDR3 is 15 residues. Germline CDR1 SGHTA, CDR2 FQGNSA. CDR3 amino acids: CASSLGLNRVGGYPF. The CDR3 DNA is TGTGCCAGCAGCTTAGGTTTAAACAGGGTCGGCGGCTACCCCTTC.

The chain employs TRBV20-1 and TRBJ2-2, with 12 bases lining up with TRBD1. The CDR3 has 16 residues. After removal of 6 bases from V and 4 bases from J, the junction contained 9 bases not matched to a gene. Germline V gene sequence: CDR1 DFQATT, CDR2 SNEGSKA (reference sequence). The CDR3 reads CSARGDRGQGTGELFF. The CDR3, as DNA: TGCAGTGCCCGAGGGGACAGGGGGCAAGGCACCGGGGAGCTGTTTTTT.

On this clonotype itself: No conserved phenylalanine or tryptophan is present at the end of the CDR3, so a read error is the likely explanation. The DNA for the CDR3 is TGTGCCAGCAGCTCCTGGGCAGGGGACACAGATACGCAGTATCTT. Its translation: CASSSWAGDTDTQYL. The V call is TRBV5-4, the J call TRBJ2-3; possibly TRBD1 for D (6 bases). Deletions cut 3 bases from V and 2 bases from J, with 13 bases between. The length of the CDR3 is 15 residues. The germline V gene encodes CDR1 SGHNT and CDR2 YYREEE (reference sequence).

The V gene is TRBV7-2, the J gene TRBJ2-7; D not certain. Germline V gene lookup returns CDR1 SGHTA and CDR2 FQGNSA. Trimming left V 4 bases short and J 9 bases short, with 16 bases between. CDR3 length equals 13 residues. This CDR3 is CASSSRMQLGQYF. CDR3 DNA: TGTGCCAGCAGCTCGCGGATGCAACTGGGGCAGTACTTC.

A remark on this clonotype: Given a much more abundant clone one base away, this may be a read error. Lacking the conserved final phenylalanine or tryptophan, this CDR3 likely reflects a read error. V is TRBV6-1 and J is TRBJ1-2, with TRBD1 matching over 7 bases. This CDR3 spans 13 amino acids. J was trimmed by 8 bases and V by 6 bases; bases with no gene match: 9. Germline values: CDR1 MNHNS, CDR2 SASEGT. CDR3: CASRETGFWGYTL. The CDR3 nucleotides read TGTGCCAGCAGGGAGACAGGGTTTTGGGGCTACACCCTC.

The chain combines TRBV5-8 with TRBJ2-7; 10 bases map to TRBD2. The CDR3 is 20 amino acids. Trimming at V came to 0 bases and at J to 6 bases, leaving 21 bases not matched to a gene. Germline CDR1 reads SGHTS; CDR2 reads YDEGEE. CDR3 DNA: TGTGCCAGCAGCTTGGCGTGGTACAGGCTGTTAAGCGGGAGGGCCATCGAGCAGTACTTC. Its translation: CASSLAWYRLLSGRAIEQYF.

The genes are TRBV7-2 and TRBJ2-2, with 10 positions matching TRBD1. The CDR3 extends over 15 amino acids. Germline CDR1 SGHTA, CDR2 FQGNSA. V was pared by 6 bases and J by 4 bases, with 5 bases of the junction left unmatched. This CDR3 reads CASRTGTGATGELFF. The CDR3 nucleotides read TGTGCCAGCAGGACCGGGACAGGGGCCACCGGGGAGCTGTTTTTT.

V usage is TRBV19 and J usage is TRBJ2-6, with 7 bases that match TRBD2. The germline CDR1 and CDR2 sequences are LNHDA and SQIVND (reference sequence). After removal of 3 bases from V and 7 bases from J, the junction contained 3 bases not matched to a gene. This CDR3 region has 14 residues. CDR3 in DNA: TGTGCCAGTAGTATGGCTAGCGGAGCCAACGTCCTGACTTTC. It specifies CASSMASGANVLTF.

This clonotype has at least ten counts. The chain combines TRBV15 with TRBJ2-3, with TRBD1 matching 10 bases. There are 15 residues in the CDR3. Germline V lookup: CDR1 LNHNV, CDR2 YYDKDF (reference sequence). V lost 8 bases and J lost 3; bases outside the gene matches: 8. CDR3 DNA: TGTGCCACCCTCTCGGACAGGGGGTTGACAGATACGCAGTATTTT. Translating gives CATLSDRGLTDTQYF.

This clonotype was recorded only once. An end of the junction differs from the germline gene, which may be a read error. The chain links TRBV10-1 to TRBJ2-7; 9 nucleotides match TRBD2. The CDR3 loop spans 15 amino acids. Germline V gene data show CDR1 as WNHNN and CDR2 as SYGVQD (reference sequence). This CDR3 reads CASSESVLAGYEQYF. CDR3 DNA sequence: TGTGCCAGCAGTGAGTCGGTACTAGCGGGTTACGAGCAGTACTTC.